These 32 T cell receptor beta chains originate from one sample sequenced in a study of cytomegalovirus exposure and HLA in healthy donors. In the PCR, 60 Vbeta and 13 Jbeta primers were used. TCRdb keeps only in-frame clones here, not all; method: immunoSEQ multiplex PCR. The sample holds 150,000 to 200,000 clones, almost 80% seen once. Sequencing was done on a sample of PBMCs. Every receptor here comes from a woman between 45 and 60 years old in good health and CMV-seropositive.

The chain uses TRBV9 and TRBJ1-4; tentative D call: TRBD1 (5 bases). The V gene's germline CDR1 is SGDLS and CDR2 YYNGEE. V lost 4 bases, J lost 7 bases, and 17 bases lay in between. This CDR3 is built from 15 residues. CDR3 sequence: CASSPHEGRGEKLFF. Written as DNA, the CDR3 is TGTGCCAGCAGCCCCCATGAGGGGAGGGGTGAAAAACTGTTTTTT. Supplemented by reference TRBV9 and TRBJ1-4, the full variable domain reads DSGVTQTPKHLITATGQRVTLRCSPRSGDLSVYWYQQSLDQGLQFLIQYYNGEERAKGNILERFSAQQFPDLHSELNLSSLELGDSALYFCASSPHEGRGEKLFFGSGTQLSVL.

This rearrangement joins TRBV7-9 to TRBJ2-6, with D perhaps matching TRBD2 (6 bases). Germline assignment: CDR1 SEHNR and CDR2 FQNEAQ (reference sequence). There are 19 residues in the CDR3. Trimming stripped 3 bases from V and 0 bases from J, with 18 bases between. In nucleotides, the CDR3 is TGTGCCAGCAGCTTCTCAGGGAGGATCGGATCCTCTGGGGCCAACGTCCTGACTTTC. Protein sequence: CASSFSGRIGSSGANVLTF.

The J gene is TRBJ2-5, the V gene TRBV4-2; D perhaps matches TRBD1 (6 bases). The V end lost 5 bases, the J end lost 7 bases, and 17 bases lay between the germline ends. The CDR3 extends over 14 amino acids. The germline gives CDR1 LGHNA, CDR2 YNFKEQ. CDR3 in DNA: TGTGCCAGCAGCACCCGGACAGATCAGGGGACCCAGTACTTC. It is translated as CASSTRTDQGTQYF.

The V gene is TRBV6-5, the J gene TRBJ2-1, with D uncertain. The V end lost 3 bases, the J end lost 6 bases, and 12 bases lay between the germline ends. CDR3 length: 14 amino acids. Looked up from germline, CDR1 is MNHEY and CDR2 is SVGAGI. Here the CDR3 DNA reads TGTGCCAGCAGTTATCGGGTAGGCACCAATGAGCAGTTCTTC. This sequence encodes CASSYRVGTNEQFF.

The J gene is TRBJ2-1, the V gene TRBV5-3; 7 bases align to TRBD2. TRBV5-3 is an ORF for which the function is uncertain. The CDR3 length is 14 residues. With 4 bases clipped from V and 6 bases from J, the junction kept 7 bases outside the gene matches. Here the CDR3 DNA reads TGTGCCAGAAGCCACGGAGTAGCGGGCAATGAGCAGTTCTTC. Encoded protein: CARSHGVAGNEQFF.

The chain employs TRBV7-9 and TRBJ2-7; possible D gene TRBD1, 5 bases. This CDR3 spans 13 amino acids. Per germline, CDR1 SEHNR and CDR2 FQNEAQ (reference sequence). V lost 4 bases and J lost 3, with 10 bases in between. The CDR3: CASSSDILYEQYF. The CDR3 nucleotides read TGTGCCAGCAGCTCGGACATCCTCTACGAGCAGTACTTC.

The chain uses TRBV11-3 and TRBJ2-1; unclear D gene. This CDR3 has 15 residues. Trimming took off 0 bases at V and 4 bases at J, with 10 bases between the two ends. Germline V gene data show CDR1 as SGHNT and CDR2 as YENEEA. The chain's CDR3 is CASSLDPYSYNEQFF. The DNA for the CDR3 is TGTGCCAGCAGCTTAGATCCGTACTCTTACAATGAGCAGTTCTTC.

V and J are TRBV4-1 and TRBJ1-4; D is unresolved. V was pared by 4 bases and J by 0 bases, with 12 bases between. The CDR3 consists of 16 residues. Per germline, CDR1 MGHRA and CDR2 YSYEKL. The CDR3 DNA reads TGCGCCAGCAGCCTACGTACAGCTTCAACTAATGAAAAACTGTTTTTT. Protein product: CASSLRTASTNEKLFF.

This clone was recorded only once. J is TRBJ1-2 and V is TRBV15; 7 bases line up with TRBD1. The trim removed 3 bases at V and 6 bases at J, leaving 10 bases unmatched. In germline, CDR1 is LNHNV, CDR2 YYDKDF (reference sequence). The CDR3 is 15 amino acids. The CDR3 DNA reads TGTGCCACCAGCAGGGGACAGCTCAGGGAGGATGGCTACACCTTC. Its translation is CATSRGQLREDGYTF.

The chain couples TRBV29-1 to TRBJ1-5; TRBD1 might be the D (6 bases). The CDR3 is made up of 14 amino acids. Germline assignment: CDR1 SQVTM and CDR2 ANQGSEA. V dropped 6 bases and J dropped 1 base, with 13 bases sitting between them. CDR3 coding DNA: TGCAGCGTGAAACAGGGTGAGAGCAATCAGCCCCAGCATTTT. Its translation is CSVKQGESNQPQHF.

CDR3 residues: CASSSRQGGYEQYF. The DNA for the CDR3 is TGCGCCAGCAGTTCAAGGCAGGGAGGCTACGAGCAGTACTTC. This chain joins TRBV5-1 and TRBJ2-7, with D possibly matching TRBD2 (6 bases). The CDR3 loop spans 14 amino acids. Trimming took 5 bases from V and 3 from J, leaving 15 bases between them. Germline values: CDR1 SGHRS, CDR2 YFSETQ.

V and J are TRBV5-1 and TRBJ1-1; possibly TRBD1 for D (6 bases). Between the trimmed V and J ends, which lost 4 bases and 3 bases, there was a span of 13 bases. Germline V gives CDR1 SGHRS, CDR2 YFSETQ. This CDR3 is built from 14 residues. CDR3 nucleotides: TGCGCCAGCAGCCCCGGGGGGGGCCACACTGAAGCTTTCTTT. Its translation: CASSPGGGHTEAFF.

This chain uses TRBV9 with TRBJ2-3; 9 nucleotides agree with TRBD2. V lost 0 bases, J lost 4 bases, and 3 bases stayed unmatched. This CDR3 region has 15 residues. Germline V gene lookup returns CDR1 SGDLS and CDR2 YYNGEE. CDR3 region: CASSVVAGGPDTQYF. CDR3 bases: TGTGCCAGCAGCGTAGTTGCGGGAGGGCCAGATACGCAGTATTTT. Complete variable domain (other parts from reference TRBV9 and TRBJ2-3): DSGVTQTPKHLITATGQRVTLRCSPRSGDLSVYWYQQSLDQGLQFLIQYYNGEERAKGNILERFSAQQFPDLHSELNLSSLELGDSALYFCASSVVAGGPDTQYFGPGTRLTVL.

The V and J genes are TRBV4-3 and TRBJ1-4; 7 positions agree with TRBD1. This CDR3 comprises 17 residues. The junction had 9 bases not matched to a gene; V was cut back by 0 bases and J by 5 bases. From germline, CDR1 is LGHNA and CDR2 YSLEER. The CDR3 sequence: CASSQELLGTANEKLFF. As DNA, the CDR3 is TGCGCCAGCAGCCAAGAACTTTTAGGGACAGCGAATGAAAAACTGTTTTTT.

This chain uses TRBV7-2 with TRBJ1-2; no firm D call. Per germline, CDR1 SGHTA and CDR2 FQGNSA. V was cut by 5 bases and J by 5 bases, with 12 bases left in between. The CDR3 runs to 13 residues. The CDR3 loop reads CASSLEYKYGYTF. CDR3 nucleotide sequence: TGTGCCAGCAGCCTCGAATACAAGTATGGCTACACCTTC.

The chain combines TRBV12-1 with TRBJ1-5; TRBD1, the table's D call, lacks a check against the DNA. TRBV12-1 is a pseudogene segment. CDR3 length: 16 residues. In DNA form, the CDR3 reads TGTGCCAGCAGCTCGCCCAGGACAGGGAGGAATCAGCCCCAGCATTTT. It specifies CASSSPRTGRNQPQHF.

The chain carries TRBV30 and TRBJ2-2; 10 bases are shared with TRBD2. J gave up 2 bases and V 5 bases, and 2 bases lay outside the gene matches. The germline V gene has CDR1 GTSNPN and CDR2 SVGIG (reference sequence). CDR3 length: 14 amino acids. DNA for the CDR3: TGTGCCTGGGAGCGGGGGGGCAACACCGGGGAGCTGTTTTTT. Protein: CAWERGGNTGELFF.

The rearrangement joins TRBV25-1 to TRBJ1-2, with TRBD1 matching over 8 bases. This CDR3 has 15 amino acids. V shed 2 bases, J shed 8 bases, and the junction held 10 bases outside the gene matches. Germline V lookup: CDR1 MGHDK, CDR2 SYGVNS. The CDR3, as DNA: TGTGCCAGCAGTGAACCGGACAGGGAGTTGAACGGCTACACCTTC. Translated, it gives CASSEPDRELNGYTF.

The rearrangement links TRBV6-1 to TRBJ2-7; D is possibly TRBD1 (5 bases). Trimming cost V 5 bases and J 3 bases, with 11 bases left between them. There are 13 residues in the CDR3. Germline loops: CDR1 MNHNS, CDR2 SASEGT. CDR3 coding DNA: TGTGCCAGCAGTTCCCGACAGTTCTACGAGCAGTACTTC. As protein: CASSSRQFYEQYF.

In nucleotides, the CDR3 is TGCAGCGTGAGGGCAGGGGGCGGAAAAGCTTTCTTT. It yields the protein CSVRAGGGKAFF. The J gene is TRBJ1-1, the V gene TRBV29-1, with TRBD1 matching 8 bases. V was clipped by 6 bases and J by 9 bases; unmatched bases: 9. The CDR3 spans 12 residues. The germline V gene has CDR1 SQVTM and CDR2 ANQGSEA.

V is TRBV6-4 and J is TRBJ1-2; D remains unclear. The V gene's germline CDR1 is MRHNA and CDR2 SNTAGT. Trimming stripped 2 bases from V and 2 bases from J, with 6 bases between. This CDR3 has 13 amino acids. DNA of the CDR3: TGTGCCAGCAGTGACGGCCCAAACTATGGCTACACCTTC. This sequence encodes CASSDGPNYGYTF.

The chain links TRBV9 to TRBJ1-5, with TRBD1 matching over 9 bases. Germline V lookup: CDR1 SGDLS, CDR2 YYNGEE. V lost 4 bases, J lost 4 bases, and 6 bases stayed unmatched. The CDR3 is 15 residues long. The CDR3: CASSLEGTGNQPQHF. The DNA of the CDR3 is TGTGCCAGCAGCCTAGAAGGGACAGGGAATCAGCCCCAGCATTTT.

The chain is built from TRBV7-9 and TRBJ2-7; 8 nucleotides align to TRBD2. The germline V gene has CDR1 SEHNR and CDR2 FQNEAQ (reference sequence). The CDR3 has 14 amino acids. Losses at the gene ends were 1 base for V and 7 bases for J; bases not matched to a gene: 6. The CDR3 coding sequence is TGTGCCAGCAGCTTAGTCGAGGGGACTAGTGAGCAGTACTTC. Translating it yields CASSLVEGTSEQYF.

The CDR3 nucleotides read TGTGCCAGCAGTGCCCGACTAGCGCCCTTAAGCACAGATACGCAGTATTTT. Protein product: CASSARLAPLSTDTQYF. This sequence joins TRBV27 and TRBJ2-3, with 8 bases aligning to TRBD2. V lost 5 bases to trimming and J lost 0 bases; unmatched junction nucleotides: 10. CDR3 length: 17 residues. Germline V gives CDR1 MNHEY, CDR2 SMNVEV (reference sequence).

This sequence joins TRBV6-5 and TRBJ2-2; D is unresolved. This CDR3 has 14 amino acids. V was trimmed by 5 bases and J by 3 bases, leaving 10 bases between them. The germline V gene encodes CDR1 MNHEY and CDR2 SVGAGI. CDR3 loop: CASSPLFDTGELFF. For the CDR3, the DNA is TGTGCCAGCAGTCCTCTCTTCGACACCGGGGAGCTGTTTTTT.

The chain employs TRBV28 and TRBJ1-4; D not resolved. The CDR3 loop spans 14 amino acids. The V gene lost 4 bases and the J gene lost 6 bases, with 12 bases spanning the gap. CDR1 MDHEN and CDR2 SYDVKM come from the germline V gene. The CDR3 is CASSSPGGHEKLFF. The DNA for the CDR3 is TGTGCCAGCAGTTCCCCCGGTGGTCATGAAAAACTGTTTTTT.

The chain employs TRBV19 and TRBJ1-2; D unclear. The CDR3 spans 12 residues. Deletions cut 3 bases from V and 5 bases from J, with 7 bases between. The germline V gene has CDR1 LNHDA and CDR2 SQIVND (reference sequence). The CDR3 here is CASSIQRYGYTF. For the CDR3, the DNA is TGTGCCAGTAGTATCCAGAGGTATGGCTACACCTTC. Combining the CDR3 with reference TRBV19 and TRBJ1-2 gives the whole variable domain DGGITQSPKYLFRKEGQNVTLSCEQNLNHDAMYWYRQDPGQGLRLIYYSQIVNDFQKGDIAEGYSVSREKKESFPLTVTSAQKNPTAFYLCASSIQRYGYTFGSGTRLTVV.

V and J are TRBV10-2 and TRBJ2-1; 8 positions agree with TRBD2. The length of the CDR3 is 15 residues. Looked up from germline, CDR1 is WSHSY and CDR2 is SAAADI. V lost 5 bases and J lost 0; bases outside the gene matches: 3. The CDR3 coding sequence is TGCGCCAGCAGTCCAAGCGGGGGCTCCTACAATGAGCAGTTCTTC. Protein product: CASSPSGGSYNEQFF.

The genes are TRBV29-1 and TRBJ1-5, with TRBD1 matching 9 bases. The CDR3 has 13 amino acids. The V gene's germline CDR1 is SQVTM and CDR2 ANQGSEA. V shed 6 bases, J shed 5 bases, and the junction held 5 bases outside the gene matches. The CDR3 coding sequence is TGCAGCGTCCGGACAGGGGCGGATCAGCCCCAGCATTTT. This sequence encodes CSVRTGADQPQHF.

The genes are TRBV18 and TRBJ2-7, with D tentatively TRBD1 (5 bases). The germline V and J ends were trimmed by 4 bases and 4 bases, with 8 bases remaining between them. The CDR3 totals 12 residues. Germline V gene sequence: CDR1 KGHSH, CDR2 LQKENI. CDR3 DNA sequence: TGTGCCAGCTCACTACAGGATTACGAGCAGTACTTC. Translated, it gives CASSLQDYEQYF.

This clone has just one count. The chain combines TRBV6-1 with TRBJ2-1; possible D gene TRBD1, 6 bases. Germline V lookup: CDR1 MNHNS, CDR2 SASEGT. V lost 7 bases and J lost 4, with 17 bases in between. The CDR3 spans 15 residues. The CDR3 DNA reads TGTGCCAGCACCCCGACAGGAGAAAATTACAATGAGCAGTTCTTC. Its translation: CASTPTGENYNEQFF.

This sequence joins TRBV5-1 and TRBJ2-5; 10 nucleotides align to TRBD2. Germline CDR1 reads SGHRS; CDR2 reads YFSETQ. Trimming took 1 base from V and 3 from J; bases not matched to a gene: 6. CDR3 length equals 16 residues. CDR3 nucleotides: TGCGCCAGCAGCTTGTGGAATAGCGGGGGGAAAGAGACCCAGTACTTC. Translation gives CASSLWNSGGKETQYF.